These 7 T cell receptor beta chains came from one sample sequenced in a study of T cell changes during pregnancy in multiple sclerosis. Profiled with immunoSEQ multiplex PCR; TCRdb holds only in-frame clones, not every one. This sample carries some 50,000 clones, 80% to 95% of them seen once, and the ten largest clones take roughly 0.92%. The starting material was peripheral blood, obtained after pregnancy. The receptors shown here come from a female donor with multiple sclerosis, enrolled in a pregnancy study.

The rearrangement joins TRBV6-1 to TRBJ2-5; D might be TRBD1 (6 bases). The CDR3 loop spans 15 amino acids. The germline V gene encodes CDR1 MNHNS and CDR2 SASEGT. V lost 2 bases and J lost 5, with 15 bases in between. DNA for the CDR3: TGTGCCAGCAGTGAATTGCCAGGGGCCAGGGAGACCCAGTACTTC. Protein sequence: CASSELPGARETQYF.

J is TRBJ1-2 and V is TRBV11-2; no firm D call. Deletions cut 5 bases from V and 5 bases from J, with 9 bases between. The CDR3 extends over 12 amino acids. CDR1 is SGHAT, CDR2 FQNNGV, per germline. The CDR3 DNA is TGTGCCAGCAGCCCAGGCCTGTATGGCTACACCTTC. Translated, it gives CASSPGLYGYTF.

The chain recombines TRBV7-2 with TRBJ1-5, with D possibly matching TRBD1 (5 bases). Germline loops: CDR1 SGHTA, CDR2 FQGNSA. This CDR3 is built from 15 residues. V shed 4 bases and J shed 7 bases, with 17 bases lying between them. The DNA of the CDR3 is TGTGCCAGCAGCTCATATGGGCAGGGCGACCAGCCCCAGCATTTT. Translated, it gives CASSSYGQGDQPQHF. Full variable domain (outside the CDR3, taken from reference TRBV7-2 and TRBJ1-5): GAGVSQSPSNKVTEKGKDVELRCDPISGHTALYWYRQSLGQGLEFLIYFQGNSAPDKSGLPSDRFSAERTGGSVSTLTIQRTQQEDSAVYLCASSSYGQGDQPQHFGDGTRLSIL.

This rearrangement joins TRBV7-9 to TRBJ1-2; 7 bases fit TRBD1. CDR1 and CDR2 from the germline V gene are SEHNR and FQNEAQ (reference sequence). The CDR3 has 15 amino acids. J gave up 8 bases and V 5 bases, and 14 bases lay outside the gene matches. CDR3 sequence reads: CASSGIRQGGWGYTF. For the CDR3, the DNA is TGTGCCAGCAGCGGGATCCGGCAGGGGGGTTGGGGCTACACCTTC.

The V call is TRBV30, the J call TRBJ2-7, with 9 positions matching TRBD1. The CDR3 has 14 residues. CDR1 and CDR2 (germline): GTSNPN, SVGIG (reference sequence). V lost 2 bases, J lost 3 bases, and 5 bases stayed unmatched. DNA of the CDR3: TGTGCCTGGAGTTATGACAGGGGGATCTACGAGCAGTACTTC. It encodes CAWSYDRGIYEQYF.

The chain combines TRBV19 with TRBJ1-1; D might be TRBD1 (5 bases). This CDR3 contains 15 residues. Per germline, CDR1 LNHDA and CDR2 SQIVND (reference sequence). V lost 5 bases and J lost 4, with 17 bases in between. The CDR3 DNA is TGTGCCAGTAGTTTGGCAGGAACGGGGGGCACTGAAGCTTTCTTT. It encodes CASSLAGTGGTEAFF.

The CDR3 region is CASTQGTGRGEQYF. CDR3 DNA sequence: TGTGCCAGCACACAAGGGACAGGGAGAGGCGAGCAGTACTTC. This chain links TRBV6-5 with TRBJ2-7; TRBD1 aligns across 9 bases. The germline CDR1 and CDR2 sequences are MNHEY and SVGAGI. The CDR3 totals 14 residues. J gave up 6 bases and V 7 bases, and 10 bases lay outside the gene matches.